The 25 T cell receptor beta chains below come from one sample, sequenced in a study of early stage breast cancer tumors. Measured with immunoSEQ multiplex PCR; TCRdb has only the in-frame clones, and not every one. Among over 20,000 clones listed, about 70% were seen once. The sample consisted of breast tumor tissue. The origin of the receptors is a person aged 55 to 70 with breast cancer.

This clone was seen a handful of times. The CDR3 is CASSETSGSLNEQFF. As DNA, the CDR3 is TGTGCCAGCAGCGAAACTAGCGGGAGTTTAAATGAGCAGTTCTTC. The gene calls are TRBV5-4 and TRBJ2-1, with 11 nucleotides matching TRBD2. Looked up from germline, CDR1 is SGHNT and CDR2 is YYREEE (reference sequence). V gave up 4 bases and J gave up 7 bases; unmatched junction bases: 7. The CDR3 spans 15 residues.

This clone was detected only once. The V and J genes are TRBV28 and TRBJ2-2, with TRBD2 as a possible D gene (6 bases). Deletions cut 2 bases from V and 7 bases from J, with 17 bases between. The germline CDR1 and CDR2 sequences are MDHEN and SYDVKM. The CDR3 is 16 amino acids. CDR3 in amino acids: CASSLPSGPPGGELFF. Here the CDR3 DNA reads TGTGCCAGCAGTTTACCCAGCGGGCCTCCTGGCGGGGAGCTGTTTTTT. Complete variable domain (other parts from reference TRBV28 and TRBJ2-2): DVKVTQSSRYLVKRTGEKVFLECVQDMDHENMFWYRQDPGLGLRLIYFSYDVKMKEKGDIPEGYSVSREKKERFSLILESASTNQTSMYLCASSLPSGPPGGELFFGEGSRLTVL.

This clone was picked up a small number of times. DNA of the CDR3: TGCGCCAGCAGCCAAGATCCTCGAAGGAGGGTTAAAAAACTGTTTTTT. Amino acid sequence: CASSQDPRRRVKKLFF. This chain connects TRBV4-1 to TRBJ1-4, with unresolved D. The CDR3 is 16 amino acids. Germline loops: CDR1 MGHRA, CDR2 YSYEKL. The V end lost 0 bases, the J end lost 9 bases, and 17 bases lay between the germline ends.

The V call is TRBV21-1, the J call TRBJ2-7; the DNA was not compared with TRBD2, the D call given in the table. TRBV21-1 is a known pseudogene. CDR3 length: 15 residues. CDR3 sequence reads: CASSRSGRNPYEQYF. The CDR3 bases are TGTGCCAGCAGCAGAAGCGGGAGGAATCCCTACGAGCAGTACTTC.

The CDR3 DNA sequence: TGTGCCAGCAGCCCCCACGAGACAGCGTCTGGAAACACCATATATTTT. It yields the protein CASSPHETASGNTIYF. The chain links TRBV7-2 to TRBJ1-3; perhaps TRBD1 as D (5 bases). Trimming took off 5 bases at V and 1 base at J, with 15 bases between the two ends. Germline V CDR1 and CDR2: SGHTA, FQGNSA. This CDR3 spans 16 amino acids.

V gene TRBV9 combines with J gene TRBJ2-5; perhaps TRBD2 as D (6 bases). V was clipped by 4 bases and J by 1 base, with 11 bases between them. The CDR3 covers 14 residues. The germline V gene has CDR1 SGDLS and CDR2 YYNGEE. The CDR3 loop reads CASSLTEGQETQYF. In DNA, the CDR3 is TGTGCCAGCAGCCTCACGGAGGGCCAAGAGACCCAGTACTTC.

The rearrangement links TRBV7-2 to TRBJ2-1; possibly TRBD2 for D (6 bases). CDR1 SGHTA and CDR2 FQGNSA come from the germline V gene. The V end was cut by 6 bases, the J end by 4 bases, with 10 bases between. CDR3 length: 13 amino acids. The DNA for the CDR3 is TGTGCCAGCAGTTGGGACTTTTACAATGAGCAGTTCTTC. Amino acid sequence: CASSWDFYNEQFF.

CDR3 sequence (DNA): TGTGCCAGTAACAGGGCCTCTAACTATGGCTACACCTTC. This sequence encodes CASNRASNYGYTF. The chain uses TRBV19 and TRBJ1-2; TRBD1 is a possible D gene (6 bases). This CDR3 contains 13 residues. The germline V gene encodes CDR1 LNHDA and CDR2 SQIVND (reference sequence). V lost 7 bases and J lost 0, with 9 bases in between. Complete variable domain (other parts from reference TRBV19 and TRBJ1-2): DGGITQSPKYLFRKEGQNVTLSCEQNLNHDAMYWYRQDPGQGLRLIYYSQIVNDFQKGDIAEGYSVSREKKESFPLTVTSAQKNPTAFYLCASNRASNYGYTFGSGTRLTVV.

This clone was found many times. The rearrangement links TRBV2 to TRBJ2-3, with D tentatively TRBD2 (6 bases). The CDR3 covers 15 residues. Trimming removed 6 bases from V and 2 bases from J, with 15 bases in between. CDR1 and CDR2 from the germline V gene are SNHLY and FYNNEI. CDR3 residues: CASSPIGGNTDTQYF. CDR3 DNA sequence: TGTGCCAGCAGCCCTATCGGGGGAAACACAGATACGCAGTATTTT.

By its share, this clone is medium-sized. The chain carries TRBV28 and TRBJ2-3; 11 nucleotides align to TRBD2. J gave up 2 bases and V 10 bases, and 11 bases lay outside the gene matches. The germline CDR1 and CDR2 sequences are MDHEN and SYDVKM. This CDR3 comprises 16 residues. CDR3 DNA sequence: TGTGCCACCAAGGGGGGACTAGCGGTCATCACAGATACGCAGTATTTT. Its protein is CATKGGLAVITDTQYF. Combining the CDR3 with reference TRBV28 and TRBJ2-3 gives the whole variable domain DVKVTQSSRYLVKRTGEKVFLECVQDMDHENMFWYRQDPGLGLRLIYFSYDVKMKEKGDIPEGYSVSREKKERFSLILESASTNQTSMYLCATKGGLAVITDTQYFGPGTRLTVL.

This rearrangement joins TRBV9 to TRBJ2-7, with TRBD2 matching over 10 bases. Looked up from germline, CDR1 is SGDLS and CDR2 is YYNGEE. Trimming took 2 bases from V and 2 from J; bases not matched to a gene: 10. The CDR3 is 17 amino acids. This CDR3 is CASSVLPTSGVAYEQYF. The CDR3 DNA reads as TGTGCCAGCAGCGTCCTCCCCACTAGCGGGGTGGCCTACGAGCAGTACTTC.

The sample holds one count of this clone. This chain connects TRBV11-2 to TRBJ2-3, with D uncertain. The CDR3 sequence is 15 residues long. Germline values: CDR1 SGHAT, CDR2 FQNNGV. Trimming cost V 5 bases and J 0 bases, with 12 bases left between them. The CDR3 is CASSPTVSSTDTQYF. CDR3 bases: TGTGCCAGCAGCCCCACAGTATCGAGCACAGATACGCAGTATTTT.

The chain is built from TRBV7-8 and TRBJ2-7, with 9 nucleotides matching TRBD2. In germline, CDR1 is SGHVS, CDR2 FQNEAQ. With 5 bases clipped from V and 3 bases from J, the junction kept 8 bases outside the gene matches. This CDR3 comprises 15 residues. CDR3 coding DNA: TGTGCCAGCAGCATTAGCGGGAGCCCTCACTACGAGCAGTACTTC. Translated: CASSISGSPHYEQYF.

J is TRBJ2-6 and V is TRBV5-6, with D tentatively TRBD1 (5 bases). The CDR3 is 17 amino acids. Per the germline V gene, CDR1 is SGHDT and CDR2 is YYEEEE. V was trimmed by 0 bases and J by 2 bases, leaving 12 bases between them. CDR3 in amino acids: CASSLVTTRAGANVLTF. In DNA form, the CDR3 reads TGTGCCAGCAGCTTGGTGACGACCAGGGCTGGGGCCAACGTCCTGACTTTC.

V gene TRBV5-1 combines with J gene TRBJ2-2, with D possibly being TRBD2 (6 bases). Trimming pared 0 bases from V and 0 bases from J, leaving 9 bases between. CDR3 length: 16 residues. Germline V gene lookup returns CDR1 SGHRS and CDR2 YFSETQ. The CDR3 here is CASSLAEGSNTGELFF. CDR3 sequence (DNA): TGCGCCAGCAGCTTGGCGGAGGGGTCGAACACCGGGGAGCTGTTTTTT.

The rearrangement uses TRBV7-2 and TRBJ2-1; D possibly corresponds to TRBD2 (6 bases). Germline loops: CDR1 SGHTA, CDR2 FQGNSA. The V and J ends lost 4 bases and 2 bases respectively, with 6 bases between them. CDR3 length equals 13 residues. CDR3 sequence: CASSSGAYNEQFF. As DNA, the CDR3 is TGTGCCAGCAGCTCGGGGGCCTACAATGAGCAGTTCTTC.

This chain connects TRBV7-2 to TRBJ2-1; tentative D call: TRBD2 (6 bases). CDR1 and CDR2 (germline): SGHTA, FQGNSA. V gave up 8 bases and J gave up 11 bases, with 16 bases separating them. CDR3 length: 12 residues. CDR3 nucleotide sequence: TGTGCCAGCGGGGGGACCACAACTAAGCAGTTCTTC. Amino acid sequence: CASGGTTTKQFF. The full variable domain, in which reference TRBV7-2 and TRBJ2-1 provide the parts outside the CDR3, is GAGVSQSPSNKVTEKGKDVELRCDPISGHTALYWYRQSLGQGLEFLIYFQGNSAPDKSGLPSDRFSAERTGGSVSTLTIQRTQQEDSAVYLCASGGTTTKQFFGPGTRLTVL.

V gene TRBV11-2 combines with J gene TRBJ2-7; 8 bases are a match to TRBD1. V lost 5 bases to trimming and J lost 5 bases; unmatched junction nucleotides: 11. The CDR3 loop spans 15 amino acids. Germline CDR1 and CDR2: SGHAT and FQNNGV. The DNA of the CDR3 is TGTGCCAGCAGCATATCAGGGGGCGCGGTGAACGAGCAGTACTTC. Protein: CASSISGGAVNEQYF.

The chain is built from TRBV27 and TRBJ2-7; D is ambiguous. The V end was cut by 5 bases, the J end by 0 bases, with 8 bases between. The CDR3 has 13 residues. The germline V gene has CDR1 MNHEY and CDR2 SMNVEV (reference sequence). The CDR3: CASSPYASYEQYF. The CDR3 DNA follows: TGTGCCAGCAGTCCCTATGCCTCCTACGAGCAGTACTTC.

The chain joins TRBV6-5 to TRBJ2-7; 8 bases match TRBD2. The germline V gene encodes CDR1 MNHEY and CDR2 SVGAGI. V shed 6 bases and J 2 bases; nucleotides not matched to a gene: 9. This CDR3 spans 15 amino acids. Here the CDR3 reads CASSKPAGGTYEQYF. Written as DNA, the CDR3 is TGTGCCAGCAGCAAACCCGCGGGGGGAACCTACGAGCAGTACTTC.

This chain links TRBV6-1 with TRBJ1-5, with TRBD1 as a possible D gene (5 bases). Germline loops: CDR1 MNHNS, CDR2 SASEGT. The CDR3 consists of 14 residues. V was pared by 4 bases and J by 1 base, with 8 bases between. As DNA, the CDR3 is TGTGCCAGCAGTGCCAGGGCCAGCAATCAGCCCCAGCATTTT. The encoded protein is CASSARASNQPQHF.

The CDR3 spells CASSPSGREQYF. CDR3 sequence (DNA): TGTGCCAGCTCACCTTCCGGTCGCGAGCAGTACTTC. The chain recombines TRBV18 with TRBJ2-7; no definite D call. V lost 3 bases and J lost 6, with 9 bases in between. The CDR3 is made up of 12 amino acids. The germline V gene has CDR1 KGHSH and CDR2 LQKENI.

The chain links TRBV7-2 to TRBJ2-7, with 7 bases lining up with TRBD2. J gave up 7 bases and V 0 bases, and 6 bases lay outside the gene matches. The CDR3 has 14 amino acids. In germline, CDR1 is SGHTA, CDR2 FQGNSA. DNA for the CDR3: TGTGCCAGCAGCTTAGCGGGAGGGATGGGAGAGCAGTACTTC. This gives the protein CASSLAGGMGEQYF.

The rearrangement joins TRBV7-8 to TRBJ2-5; 11 bases agree with TRBD2. Trimming took 7 bases from V and 7 from J; bases not matched to a gene: 14. This CDR3 region has 16 residues. Germline CDR1 and CDR2: SGHVS and FQNEAQ. CDR3 bases: TGTGCCAGCATCCCTCATCTAGCGGGAGGTGAAGGGACCCAGTACTTC. Protein product: CASIPHLAGGEGTQYF.

The chain joins TRBV11-2 to TRBJ2-5, with TRBD2 identical over 14 bases. The CDR3 loop spans 15 amino acids. Germline V lookup: CDR1 SGHAT, CDR2 FQNNGV. V gave up 5 bases and J gave up 3 bases; unmatched junction bases: 2. CDR3 sequence: CASSGGLAGEETQYF. The CDR3 region has the DNA TGTGCCAGCAGCGGGGGACTAGCGGGGGAAGAGACCCAGTACTTC.